What follows is one TCR beta chain and its context. Trimming left V 2 bases short and J 5 bases short, with 15 bases between. CDR1 is LNHDA, CDR2 SQIVND, per germline (reference sequence). The CDR3 consists of 15 residues. The record originates from a study of shared T cell receptors in the human thymus. TCRdb's table, derived via immunoSEQ multiplex PCR, lists solely in-frame clones and lacks some. The sample gives hundreds of thousands of clones, 75% to 80% of which show up once; more than 0.01% is in the top ten. The sample also formed part of further work on human thymus T cells.

The chain has TRBV19 and TRBJ2-5; the D gene is possibly TRBD2 (6 bases). This TCR derives from a boy under three years old with a congenital heart defect. The material sequenced was thymocytes. The CDR3: CASSIYPGGGETQYF. In DNA, the CDR3 is TGTGCCAGTAGTATATACCCGGGTGGGGGGGAGACCCAGTACTTC.